The clone carrying this T cell receptor beta chain was recorded many times. The antigen is not known. The CDR3 length is 14 residues. V lost 6 bases to trimming and J lost 0 bases, with 11 bases between them. The V gene's germline CDR1 is WSHSY and CDR2 SAAADI. It was with previously described methods and listed TCR primers that bulk TCR libraries were made. TCRdb reprocessed the PCR reads via MiXCR and lists one record per CDR3 protein. This table has over 10,000 distinct CDR3 sequences, 18% appearing once. These data are taken from a study of molecular identifiers for immune sequencing clone quantification. Whole-study context: Replicate runs used RNA from about 19,000 or 110,000 naive CD8 cells, which was split five ways into aliquots, and four of those aliquots were then sequenced. General study points: Because of identical TCR molecules sharing a barcode, sizes of highly expanded clones could be underestimated. Spike-in Jurkat TCR RNA from a single cell reportedly registered among 900,000 to 1,000,000 naive cells.

The source is a human donor in good health. Some libraries in this study had Jurkat cell RNA spiked in. Material for sequencing was naive CD8+ T cells from blood, with Jurkat cell RNA spiked in. As to subset: FACS-sorted CD8+CD4-CCR7+CD45RA+ naive T cells. V is TRBV10-2 and J is TRBJ1-2; no clear D gene. CDR3 amino acids: CASSNQLANYGYTF. DNA of the CDR3: TGCGCCAGCAGCAACCAACTAGCTAACTATGGCTACACCTTC.